A single sample gave rise to the 5 T cell receptor beta chains below, sequenced in a study of CD8+ T cells in alopecia areata. Extracted RNA was reverse transcribed, and the resulting cDNA served as sequencing template. Repertoires were generated with immunoSEQ multiplex PCR, while TCRdb's copy carries only in-frame clones and drops some. The data show tens of thousands of clones, with roughly 46% seen just once and 20% held by the top ten. Treatment denoted: oral pan-JAK inhibitor, 5-10 mg twice daily. Sample: CD8+ T cells sorted from blood, taken between weeks 36 and 40, from a patient treated with tofacitinib. All receptors derive from a human donor with alopecia areata.

This chain links TRBV4-1 with TRBJ2-2; no clear D. V lost 1 base, J lost 7 bases, and 7 bases lay in between. Germline CDR1 and CDR2: MGHRA and YSYEKL. CDR3 length: 13 amino acids. The CDR3 loop is CASSQVRSGELFF. The CDR3 bases are TGCGCCAGCAGCCAAGTACGGAGCGGGGAGCTGTTTTTT.

J is TRBJ2-1 and V is TRBV7-9, with TRBD2 matching over 10 bases. CDR3 size: 16 residues. J lost 8 bases, V lost 5 bases, and 12 bases had no gene match. Per germline, CDR1 SEHNR and CDR2 FQNEAQ (reference sequence). The CDR3 DNA follows: TGTGCCAGCAGCCCCAGACTAGCGGGTCCACGGGATGAGCAGTTCTTC. Its protein product is CASSPRLAGPRDEQFF.

This clone was detected a few times. The V gene is TRBV29-1, the J gene TRBJ1-2, with D perhaps TRBD1 (6 bases). CDR1 and CDR2 from the germline V gene are SQVTM and ANQGSEA. Trimming pared 0 bases from V and 4 bases from J, leaving 9 bases between. The CDR3 is 13 residues long. CDR3 amino acids: CSVEDPDSYGYTF. CDR3 DNA: TGCAGCGTTGAAGATCCGGACAGCTATGGCTACACCTTC.

The CDR3 region is CASSMGRGGETQYF. The CDR3 DNA reads TGTGCCAGTAGTATGGGCAGGGGAGGAGAGACCCAGTACTTC. The chain recombines TRBV19 with TRBJ2-5; D tentatively reads TRBD1 or TRBD2 (6 bases each). This CDR3 contains 14 residues. Deletions cut 3 bases from V and 4 bases from J, with 12 bases between. The V gene's germline CDR1 is LNHDA and CDR2 SQIVND (reference sequence).

This sequence joins TRBV4-1 and TRBJ1-5; 7 bases are shared with TRBD1. CDR3 length: 15 amino acids. V shed 4 bases, J shed 1 base, and the junction held 4 bases outside the gene matches. CDR1 MGHRA and CDR2 YSYEKL come from the germline V gene. Here the CDR3 DNA reads TGCGCCAGCAGCCCTACAGGGGCAAGCAATCAGCCCCAGCATTTT. Translating gives CASSPTGASNQPQHF.